The rows below give T cell receptor beta chains drawn from one sample of a study of blood T cell repertoires in COVID-19. Produced via immunoSEQ multiplex PCR; TCRdb's table is partial and in-frame only. The profile shows approximately 68,000 clones, about nine tenths of them singletons. Sequencing was performed on peripheral blood. These receptors came from a woman aged 60-75 years with acute or convalescent COVID-19. CDR3s include the opening cysteine and the closing phenylalanine or tryptophan. Each record gives: CDR3 DNA, CDR3 protein, J gene, D gene, V gene, CDR3 length, clone size. The D gene is left open where the match is weak. Where a row states a size, it is once, few, many or the class of an expanded clone; other rows omit it.

TGTGCCAGCAGTGCTGGAGTCTACGAGCAGTACTTC CASSAGVYEQYF TRBJ2-7 NA TRBV12-3/TRBV12-4 12 NA
TGCAGTGCTCCGGGGATCGAGGGCTACACCTTC CSAPGIEGYTF TRBJ1-2 NA TRBV20-1 11 NA
TGCAGCGTTTATAGCGGGGACCAAGAGACCCAGTACTTC CSVYSGDQETQYF TRBJ2-5 TRBD2 TRBV29-1 13 NA
TGTGCCAGCAGCTTAAAGGGACAGGGGGACCAAGAGACCCAGTACTTC CASSLKGQGDQETQYF TRBJ2-5 TRBD1 TRBV7-3 16 NA
TGTGCCAGCAGCCAAGGTTTCGGAGGGACCGGGGAGCTGTTTTTT CASSQGFGGTGELFF TRBJ2-2 NA TRBV3-1/TRBV3-2 15 NA
TGTGCCAGCAGCCCCGGAGGTGTCGCAGATACGCAGTATTTT CASSPGGVADTQYF TRBJ2-3 NA TRBV9 14 NA
TGTGCCAGCTCACCGGCGAACCAGGGGCTTTCTGGAAACACCATATATTTT CASSPANQGLSGNTIYF TRBJ1-3 NA TRBV18 17 NA
TGTGCCAGCAGCGCCGGGACTGGTGTTAATACGCAGTATTTT CASSAGTGVNTQYF TRBJ2-3 NA TRBV9 14 NA
TGTGCCAGCAGCTTCTTTGCGGTTATACCGAACACCGGGGAGCTGTTTTTT CASSFFAVIPNTGELFF TRBJ2-2 NA TRBV5-6 17 NA
TGCAGCGGCATAGGGGAGGATGAGCAGTTCTTC CSGIGEDEQFF TRBJ2-1 NA TRBV29-1 11 NA
TGCGCCAGCAGCGTGACAGGGTTTGGAACAGATACGCAGTATTTT CASSVTGFGTDTQYF TRBJ2-3 TRBD1 TRBV5-1 15 NA
TGTGCCAGCAGCACCCTGGGGGGACTAGCGGCAGCGGATACGCAGTATTTT CASSTLGGLAAADTQYF TRBJ2-3 TRBD2 TRBV7-2 17 NA
TGTGCCACCAGCAGAGTAACAAGGACAGGGGGTAAAGCTTTCTTT CATSRVTRTGGKAFF TRBJ1-1 TRBD1 TRBV15 15 NA
TGTGCCTGGAGTGTAGAAGGGACAGCCAATTCACCCCTCCACTTT CAWSVEGTANSPLHF TRBJ1-6 TRBD1 TRBV30 15 NA
TGTGCCAGTTTAGAGGGCAGGCGCGACGAGCAGTACTTC CASLEGRRDEQYF TRBJ2-7 NA TRBV28 13 NA
TGTGCCAGCAGCTTTGAAGAGACCCAGTACTTC CASSFEETQYF TRBJ2-5 NA TRBV12-3/TRBV12-4 11 NA
TGTGCCAGCAGTTACCCTGGGGTAAGGGGCAATGAGCAGTTCTTC CASSYPGVRGNEQFF TRBJ2-1 NA TRBV6-6 15 NA
TGTGCCAGCAGCCAAGAGACAGGGGGCCTGAGGGCCAACGTCCTGACTTTC CASSQETGGLRANVLTF TRBJ2-6 TRBD1 TRBV3-1/TRBV3-2 17 few
TGTGCCAGCAGTGAAATGGTAGCGGGAATCACAGATACGCAGTATTTT CASSEMVAGITDTQYF TRBJ2-3 TRBD2 TRBV6-1 16 NA
TGCGCCAGCAGCTTGACAGGGGATTATTCCTACGAGCAGTACTTC CASSLTGDYSYEQYF TRBJ2-7 TRBD1 TRBV5-1 15 NA
TGTGCCAGCAGTTTAACCGCCTGGACAGGGGACTACGAGCAGTACTTC CASSLTAWTGDYEQYF TRBJ2-7 TRBD1 TRBV28 16 few
TGTGCCAGCAGTGAAGCAGGGGTTGGTCAAGAGACCCAGTACTTC CASSEAGVGQETQYF TRBJ2-5 NA TRBV6-1 15 NA
TGTGCCAGCAGCTTGAAACGGGGGGCCCAAGAGACCCAGTACTTC CASSLKRGAQETQYF TRBJ2-5 NA TRBV5-4 15 NA
TGTGCCAGCGGCGGGACAGGGGCCTCTGGCTACACCTTC CASGGTGASGYTF TRBJ1-2 TRBD1 TRBV2 13 NA
TGTGCCAGCAGTGAATCATCGGTAATTGGAAACACCATATATTTT CASSESSVIGNTIYF TRBJ1-3 NA TRBV6-1 15 NA
TGCGCCAGCAGCTTGGACGGGACACCTAGCTCTGGGGCCAACGTCCTGACTTTC CASSLDGTPSSGANVLTF TRBJ2-6 NA TRBV5-1 18 NA
TGTGCCAGCAGCCAAGTTGCCCTACCAGATACGCAGTATTTT CASSQVALPDTQYF TRBJ2-3 NA TRBV3-1/TRBV3-2 14 NA
TGCGCCAGCAGGTTTAGCGGCGAAGAGACCCAGTACTTC CASRFSGEETQYF TRBJ2-5 NA TRBV5-1 13 NA
TGCGCCAGCAGCTTAAGCCCCGGCTCCTACGAGCAGTACTTC CASSLSPGSYEQYF TRBJ2-7 NA TRBV5-1 14 once
TGTGCCATCAGTGATCCGCCAGGAAGCAATCAGCCCCAGCATTTT CAISDPPGSNQPQHF TRBJ1-5 NA TRBV10-3 15 few
TGTGCCAGCAGGAGGCTTACTCAAGAGACCCAGTACTTC CASRRLTQETQYF TRBJ2-5 NA TRBV6-5 13 NA
TGTGCCAGCAGTGTCTTTAGCCAAGAGACCCAGTACTTC CASSVFSQETQYF TRBJ2-5 NA TRBV2 13 NA
TGTGCCAGTAGTATAAGGACTGGGTTGATCGAGCAGTACTTC CASSIRTGLIEQYF TRBJ2-7 NA TRBV19 14 once
TGTGCCAGCAGTTCAGCAGGGGGCGAGCAAGAGACCCAGTACTTC CASSSAGGEQETQYF TRBJ2-5 TRBD1 TRBV6-6 15 NA
TGTGCCAGCAGCTACGGGAACGAGCAGTACTTC CASSYGNEQYF TRBJ2-7 NA TRBV7-9 11 NA
TGTGCCAGCAGTGAAAGGAACCCTGGCGGAGCTTTCTTT CASSERNPGGAFF TRBJ1-1 NA TRBV2 13 few
TGTGCCAGCAAGCACCCCTACGAGCAGTACTTC CASKHPYEQYF TRBJ2-7 NA TRBV2 11 NA
TGCAGCGCCTATACGGTTATGAACACTGAAGCTTTCTTT CSAYTVMNTEAFF TRBJ1-1 NA TRBV29-1 13 NA
TGTGCCAGCGGTGCGTGGGCAGACCATTCACCCCTCCACTTT CASGAWADHSPLHF TRBJ1-6 NA TRBV27 14 NA
TGTGCCAGCAGCTTAACAGGGGTCGGCTACACCTTC CASSLTGVGYTF TRBJ1-2 TRBD1 TRBV7-2 12 once